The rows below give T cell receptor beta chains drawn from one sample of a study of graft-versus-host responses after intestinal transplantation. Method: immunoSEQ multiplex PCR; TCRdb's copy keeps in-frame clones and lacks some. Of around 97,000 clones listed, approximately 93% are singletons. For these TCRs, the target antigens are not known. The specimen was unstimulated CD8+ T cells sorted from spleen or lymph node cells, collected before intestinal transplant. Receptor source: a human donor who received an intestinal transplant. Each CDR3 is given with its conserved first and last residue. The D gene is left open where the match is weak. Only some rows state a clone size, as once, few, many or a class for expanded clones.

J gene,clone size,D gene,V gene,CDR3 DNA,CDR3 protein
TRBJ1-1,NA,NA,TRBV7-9,TGTGCCAGCAGCTTAACCACTGAAGCTTTCTTT,CASSLTTEAFF
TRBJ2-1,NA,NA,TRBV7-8,TGTGCCAGCAGCTTAGGTGGCAGTTACTACAATGAGCAGTTCTTC,CASSLGGSYYNEQFF
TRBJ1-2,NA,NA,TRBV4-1,TGCGCCAGCAGCCAAGATCCCGGGGTACGAAACTATGGCTACACCTTC,CASSQDPGVRNYGYTF
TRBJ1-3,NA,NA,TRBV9,TGTGCCAGCAGCGTAGGGGTCTCTGGAAACACCATATATTTT,CASSVGVSGNTIYF
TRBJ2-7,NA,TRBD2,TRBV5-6,TGTGCCAGCAGCAACCGACTAGCGGGGGGATACGAGCAGTACTTC,CASSNRLAGGYEQYF
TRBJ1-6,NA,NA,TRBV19,TGTGCCACCACGGGCCCACAGGGAGGACTCTATAATTCACCCCTCCACTTT,CATTGPQGGLYNSPLHF
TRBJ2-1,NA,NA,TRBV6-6,TGTGCCAGCAGTTACTTTAGCGGATCCTACAATGAGCAGTTCTTC,CASSYFSGSYNEQFF
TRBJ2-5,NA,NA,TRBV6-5,TGTGCCAGCAGTTACCCGAGCGGGACCCAGTACTTC,CASSYPSGTQYF
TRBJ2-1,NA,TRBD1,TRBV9,TGTGCCAGCAGCGTAGGAGGGGGCCTAGATAATGAGCAGTTCTTC,CASSVGGGLDNEQFF
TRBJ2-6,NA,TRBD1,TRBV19,TGTGCCAGTACCCTAGACAGGGATGGGGCCAACGTCCTGACTTTC,CASTLDRDGANVLTF
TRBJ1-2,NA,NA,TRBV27,TGTGCCAGCAGATCATCAGGGGCCGGGGGCTACACCTTC,CASRSSGAGGYTF
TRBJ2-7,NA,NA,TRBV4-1,TGCGCCAGCAGCCAAGAATCAGGAGGGGGCGACGAGCAGTACTTC,CASSQESGGGDEQYF
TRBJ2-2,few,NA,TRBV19,TGTGCCAGTAGTATTCAACACTACACCGGGGAGCTGTTTTTT,CASSIQHYTGELFF
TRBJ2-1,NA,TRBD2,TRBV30,TGTGCCTGGAGTACTAGCGGGGGGGCCGATCCTGAGCAGTTCTTC,CAWSTSGGADPEQFF
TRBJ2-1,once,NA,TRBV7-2,TGTGCCAGCAGCTTAGCGCGAACTAGCGAGCAGTTCTTC,CASSLARTSEQFF
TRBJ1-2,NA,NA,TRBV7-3,TGTGCCAGCAGCTTAGCGGCCCGGGGGGGTGTAGACGATGGCTACACCTTC,CASSLAARGGVDDGYTF
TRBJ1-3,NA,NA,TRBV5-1,TGCGCCAGCAGCTTCCGGGAGCCCGAAGCCTCTGGAAACACCATATATTTT,CASSFREPEASGNTIYF